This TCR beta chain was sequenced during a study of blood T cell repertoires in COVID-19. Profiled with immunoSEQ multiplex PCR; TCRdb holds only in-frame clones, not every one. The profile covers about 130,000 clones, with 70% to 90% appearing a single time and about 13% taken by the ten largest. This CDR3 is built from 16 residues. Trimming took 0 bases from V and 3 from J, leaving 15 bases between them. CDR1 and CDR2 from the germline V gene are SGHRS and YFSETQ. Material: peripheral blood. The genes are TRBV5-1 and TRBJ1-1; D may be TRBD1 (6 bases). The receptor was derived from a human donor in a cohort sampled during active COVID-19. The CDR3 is CASSLEAGAGYTEAFF. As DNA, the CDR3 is TGCGCCAGCAGCTTGGAGGCGGGGGCTGGGTACACTGAAGCTTTCTTT.